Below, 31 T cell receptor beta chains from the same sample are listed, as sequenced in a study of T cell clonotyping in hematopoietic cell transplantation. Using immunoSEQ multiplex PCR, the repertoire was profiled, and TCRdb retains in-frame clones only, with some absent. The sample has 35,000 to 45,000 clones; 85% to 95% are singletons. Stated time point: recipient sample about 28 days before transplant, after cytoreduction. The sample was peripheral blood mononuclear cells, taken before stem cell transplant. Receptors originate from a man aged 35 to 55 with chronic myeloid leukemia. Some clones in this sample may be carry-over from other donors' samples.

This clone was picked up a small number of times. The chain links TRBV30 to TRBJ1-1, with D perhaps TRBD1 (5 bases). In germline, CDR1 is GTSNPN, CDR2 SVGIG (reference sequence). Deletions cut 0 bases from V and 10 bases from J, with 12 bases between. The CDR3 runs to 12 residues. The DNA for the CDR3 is TGTGCCTGGAGTGTGGAGGGGAGGGCAGCTTTCTTT. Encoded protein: CAWSVEGRAAFF. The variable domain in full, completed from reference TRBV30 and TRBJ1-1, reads SQTIHQWPATLVQPVGSPLSLECTVEGTSNPNLYWYRQAAGRGLQLLFYSVGIGQISSEVPQNLSASRPQDRQFILSSKKLLLSDSGFYLCAWSVEGRAAFFGQGTRLTVV.

As DNA, the CDR3 is TGCGCCAGCAGCTTCGGGGAGAGCAATCAGCCCCAGCATTTT. It specifies CASSFGESNQPQHF. The chain recombines TRBV5-1 with TRBJ1-5; the D is unclear. Germline V lookup: CDR1 SGHRS, CDR2 YFSETQ. Trimming pared 2 bases from V and 1 base from J, leaving 7 bases between. The length of the CDR3 is 14 residues.

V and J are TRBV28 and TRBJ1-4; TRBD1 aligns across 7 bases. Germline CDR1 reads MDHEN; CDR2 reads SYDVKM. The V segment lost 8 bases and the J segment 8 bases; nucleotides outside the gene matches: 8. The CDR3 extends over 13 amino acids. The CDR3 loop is CASAGTEVEKLFF. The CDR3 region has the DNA TGTGCCAGCGCCGGGACAGAGGTCGAAAAACTGTTTTTT.

The CDR3 reads CASSLLWDSYNEQFF. For the CDR3, the DNA is TGTGCCAGCAGCTTATTATGGGACTCCTACAATGAGCAGTTCTTC. The gene calls are TRBV7-2 and TRBJ2-1; no clear D gene. Trimming pared 2 bases from V and 0 bases from J, leaving 8 bases between. This CDR3 comprises 15 residues. Germline V lookup: CDR1 SGHTA, CDR2 FQGNSA.

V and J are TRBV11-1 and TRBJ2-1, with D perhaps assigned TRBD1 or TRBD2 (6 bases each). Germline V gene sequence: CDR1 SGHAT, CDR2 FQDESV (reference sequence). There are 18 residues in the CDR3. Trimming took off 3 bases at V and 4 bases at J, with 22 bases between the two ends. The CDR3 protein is CASSLDSWGAKRYNEQFF. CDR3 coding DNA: TGTGCCAGCAGCTTGGATTCATGGGGGGCGAAGAGGTACAATGAGCAGTTCTTC.

In DNA form, the CDR3 reads TGTGCCAGACAGAACAGGGGGCTGGGAACCACTGAAGCTTTCTTT. This translates into CARQNRGLGTTEAFF. V gene TRBV2 combines with J gene TRBJ1-1; 9 bases agree with TRBD1. Germline trimming cut 9 bases from V and 4 bases from J; bases unmatched to any gene: 12. The CDR3 runs to 15 residues. Germline values: CDR1 SNHLY, CDR2 FYNNEI.

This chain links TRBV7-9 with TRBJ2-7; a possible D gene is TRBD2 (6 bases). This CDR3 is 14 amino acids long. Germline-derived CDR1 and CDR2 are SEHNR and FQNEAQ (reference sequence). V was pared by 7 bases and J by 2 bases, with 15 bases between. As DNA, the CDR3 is TGTGCCAGCACCCACGGGGGATCTGCCTACGAGCAGTACTTC. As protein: CASTHGGSAYEQYF.

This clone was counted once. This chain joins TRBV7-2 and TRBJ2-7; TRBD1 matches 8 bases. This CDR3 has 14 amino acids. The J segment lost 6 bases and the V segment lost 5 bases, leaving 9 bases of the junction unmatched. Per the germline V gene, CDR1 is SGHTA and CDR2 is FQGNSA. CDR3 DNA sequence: TGTGCCAGCAGCCCTCGTCGACAGGGGAGCGAGCAGTACTTC. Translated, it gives CASSPRRQGSEQYF.

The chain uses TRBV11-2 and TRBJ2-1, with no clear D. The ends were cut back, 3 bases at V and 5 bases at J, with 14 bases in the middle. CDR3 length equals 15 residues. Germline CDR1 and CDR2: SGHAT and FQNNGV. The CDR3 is CASSLAPRAHNEQFF. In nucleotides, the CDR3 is TGTGCCAGCAGCTTGGCCCCTAGAGCCCACAATGAGCAGTTCTTC.

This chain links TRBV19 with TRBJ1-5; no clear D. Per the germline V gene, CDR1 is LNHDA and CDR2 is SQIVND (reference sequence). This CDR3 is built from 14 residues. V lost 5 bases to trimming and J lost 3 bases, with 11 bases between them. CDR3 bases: TGTGCCAGTAGTGACCAGGTGCACAATCAGCCCCAGCATTTT. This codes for CASSDQVHNQPQHF. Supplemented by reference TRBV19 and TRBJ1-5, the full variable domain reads DGGITQSPKYLFRKEGQNVTLSCEQNLNHDAMYWYRQDPGQGLRLIYYSQIVNDFQKGDIAEGYSVSREKKESFPLTVTSAQKNPTAFYLCASSDQVHNQPQHFGDGTRLSIL.

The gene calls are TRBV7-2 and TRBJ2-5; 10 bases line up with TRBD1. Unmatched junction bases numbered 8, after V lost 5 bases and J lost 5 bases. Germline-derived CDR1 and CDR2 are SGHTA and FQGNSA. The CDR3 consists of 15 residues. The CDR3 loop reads CASSPWTGGRETQYF. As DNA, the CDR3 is TGTGCCAGCAGCCCGTGGACAGGGGGGAGGGAGACCCAGTACTTC. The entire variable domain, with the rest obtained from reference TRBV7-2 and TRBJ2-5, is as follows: GAGVSQSPSNKVTEKGKDVELRCDPISGHTALYWYRQSLGQGLEFLIYFQGNSAPDKSGLPSDRFSAERTGGSVSTLTIQRTQQEDSAVYLCASSPWTGGRETQYFGPGTRLLVL.

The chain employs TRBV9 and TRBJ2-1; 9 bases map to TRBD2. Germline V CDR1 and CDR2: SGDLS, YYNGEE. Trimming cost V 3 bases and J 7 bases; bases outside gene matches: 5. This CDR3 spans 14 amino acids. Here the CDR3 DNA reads TGTGCCAGCAGCGCCAGTACTAGCGGGAATGAGCAGTTCTTC. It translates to CASSASTSGNEQFF.

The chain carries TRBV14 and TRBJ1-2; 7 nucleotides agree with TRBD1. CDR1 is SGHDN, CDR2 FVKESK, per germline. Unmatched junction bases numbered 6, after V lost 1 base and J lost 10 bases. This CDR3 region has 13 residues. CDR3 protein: CASSQAQTGIYTF. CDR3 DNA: TGTGCCAGCAGCCAAGCCCAGACAGGGATCTACACCTTC.

CDR3 sequence (DNA): TGTGCCAGCAGTGACGGGCCCCAGGGACAGCCCCAGCATTTT. Residues: CASSDGPQGQPQHF. The chain joins TRBV6-1 to TRBJ1-5, with a possible D match to TRBD1 (5 bases). CDR3 length: 14 amino acids. V was pared by 3 bases and J by 7 bases, with 13 bases between. CDR1 and CDR2 from the germline V gene are MNHNS and SASEGT.

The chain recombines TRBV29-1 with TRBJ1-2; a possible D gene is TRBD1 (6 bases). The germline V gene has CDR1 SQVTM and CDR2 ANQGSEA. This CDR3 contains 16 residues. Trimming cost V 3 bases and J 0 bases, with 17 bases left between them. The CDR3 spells CSVEAPGVRANYGYTF. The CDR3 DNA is TGCAGCGTTGAGGCCCCAGGGGTTCGTGCTAACTATGGCTACACCTTC.

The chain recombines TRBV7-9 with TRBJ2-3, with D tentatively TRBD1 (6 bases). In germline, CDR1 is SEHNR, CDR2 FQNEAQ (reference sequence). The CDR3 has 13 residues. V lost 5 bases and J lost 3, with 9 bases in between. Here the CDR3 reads CASSPQGTDTQYF. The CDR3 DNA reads TGTGCCAGCAGCCCACAGGGTACAGATACGCAGTATTTT.

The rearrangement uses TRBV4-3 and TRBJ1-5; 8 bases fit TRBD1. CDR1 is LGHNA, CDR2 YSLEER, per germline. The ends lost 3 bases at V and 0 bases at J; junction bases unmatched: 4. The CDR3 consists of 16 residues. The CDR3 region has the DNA TGCGCCAGCAGCCAGGACAGGGTCTTTAGCAATCAGCCCCAGCATTTT. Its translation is CASSQDRVFSNQPQHF.

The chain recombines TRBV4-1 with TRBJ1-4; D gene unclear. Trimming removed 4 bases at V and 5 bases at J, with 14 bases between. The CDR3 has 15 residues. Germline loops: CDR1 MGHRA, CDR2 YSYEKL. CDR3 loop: CASSLTAAENEKLFF. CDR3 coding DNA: TGCGCCAGCAGCCTCACAGCAGCCGAGAATGAAAAACTGTTTTTT.

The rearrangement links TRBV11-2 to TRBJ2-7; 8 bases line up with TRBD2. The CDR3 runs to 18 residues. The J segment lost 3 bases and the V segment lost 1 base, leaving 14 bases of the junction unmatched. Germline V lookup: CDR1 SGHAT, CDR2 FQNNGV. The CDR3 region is CASSLVAGGSYPVYEQYF. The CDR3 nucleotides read TGTGCCAGCAGCTTAGTTGCGGGGGGCTCCTATCCGGTCTACGAGCAGTACTTC.

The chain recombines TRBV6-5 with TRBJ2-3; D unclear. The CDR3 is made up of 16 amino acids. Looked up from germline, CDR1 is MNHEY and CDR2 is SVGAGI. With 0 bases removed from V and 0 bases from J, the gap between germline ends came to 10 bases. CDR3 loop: CASSYSTYPSTDTQYF. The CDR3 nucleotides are TGTGCCAGCAGTTACTCTACGTATCCTAGCACAGATACGCAGTATTTT.

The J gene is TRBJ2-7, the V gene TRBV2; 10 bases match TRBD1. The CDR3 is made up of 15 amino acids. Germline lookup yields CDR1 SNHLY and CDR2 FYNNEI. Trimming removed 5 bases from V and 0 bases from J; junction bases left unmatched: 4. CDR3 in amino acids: CASSRQGASSYEQYF. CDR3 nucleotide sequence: TGTGCCAGCAGTAGACAGGGGGCCTCCTCCTACGAGCAGTACTTC. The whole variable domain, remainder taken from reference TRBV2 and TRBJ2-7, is EPEVTQTPSHQVTQMGQEVILRCVPISNHLYFYWYRQILGQKVEFLVSFYNNEISEKSEIFDDQFSVERPDGSNFTLKIRSTKLEDSAMYFCASSRQGASSYEQYFGPGTRLTVT.

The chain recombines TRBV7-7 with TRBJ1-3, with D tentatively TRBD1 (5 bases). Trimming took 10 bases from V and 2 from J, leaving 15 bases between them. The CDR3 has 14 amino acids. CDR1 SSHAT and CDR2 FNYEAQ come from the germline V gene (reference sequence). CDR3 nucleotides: TGTGCCACCTCCGGGGGACGAGCTGGAAACACCATATATTTT. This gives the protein CATSGGRAGNTIYF.

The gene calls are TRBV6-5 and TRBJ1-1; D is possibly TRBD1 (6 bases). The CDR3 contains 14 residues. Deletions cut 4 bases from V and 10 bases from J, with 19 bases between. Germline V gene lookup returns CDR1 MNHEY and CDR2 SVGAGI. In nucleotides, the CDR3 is TGTGCCAGCAGTTTATTACAGGGTGGGGAGCGAGCTTTCTTT. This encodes CASSLLQGGERAFF.

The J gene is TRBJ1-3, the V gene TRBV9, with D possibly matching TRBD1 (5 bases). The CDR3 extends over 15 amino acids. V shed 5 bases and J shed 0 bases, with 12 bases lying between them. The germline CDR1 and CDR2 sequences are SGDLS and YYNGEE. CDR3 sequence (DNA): TGTGCCAGCAGTTCGGACAATTACTCTGGAAACACCATATATTTT. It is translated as CASSSDNYSGNTIYF. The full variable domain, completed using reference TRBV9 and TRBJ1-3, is DSGVTQTPKHLITATGQRVTLRCSPRSGDLSVYWYQQSLDQGLQFLIQYYNGEERAKGNILERFSAQQFPDLHSELNLSSLELGDSALYFCASSSDNYSGNTIYFGEGSWLTVV.

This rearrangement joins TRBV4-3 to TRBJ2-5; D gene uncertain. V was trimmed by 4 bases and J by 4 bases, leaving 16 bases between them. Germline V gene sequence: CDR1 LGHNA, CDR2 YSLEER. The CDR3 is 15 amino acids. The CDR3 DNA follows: TGCGCCAGCAGCCCCCTCCCGACGAGTCGAGAGACCCAGTACTTC. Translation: CASSPLPTSRETQYF.

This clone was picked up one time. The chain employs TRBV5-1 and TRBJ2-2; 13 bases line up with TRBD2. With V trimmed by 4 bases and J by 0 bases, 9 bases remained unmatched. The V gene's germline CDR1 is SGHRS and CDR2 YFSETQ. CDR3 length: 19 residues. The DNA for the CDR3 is TGCGCCAGCAGCCCCCGGACTAGCGGGGGCCCCGCGAACACCGGGGAGCTGTTTTTT. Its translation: CASSPRTSGGPANTGELFF.

As DNA, the CDR3 is TGTGCCAGCAAGAGTAACACTGAAGCTTTCTTT. Protein: CASKSNTEAFF. The chain has TRBV28 and TRBJ1-1; D call uncertain. Germline V gives CDR1 MDHEN, CDR2 SYDVKM. The CDR3 extends over 11 amino acids. The V end was cut by 7 bases, the J end by 2 bases, with 5 bases between.

The CDR3 is CASSLARGAGGADTQYF. The DNA of the CDR3 is TGTGCCAGCAGCTTGGCGAGAGGAGCGGGGGGAGCAGATACGCAGTATTTT. V is TRBV5-5 and J is TRBJ2-3; 9 nucleotides match TRBD2. V dropped 0 bases and J dropped 4; count of bases not matched to a gene: 9. The CDR3 spans 17 residues. CDR1 and CDR2 from the germline V gene are SGHKS and YYEKEE (reference sequence).

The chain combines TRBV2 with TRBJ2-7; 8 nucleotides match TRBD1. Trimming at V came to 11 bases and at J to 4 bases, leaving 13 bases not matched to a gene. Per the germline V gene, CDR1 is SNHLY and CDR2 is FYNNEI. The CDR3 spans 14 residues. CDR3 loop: CASRDRPSFYEQYF. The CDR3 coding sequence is TGTGCCTCCCGGGACAGGCCGTCTTTTTACGAGCAGTACTTC.

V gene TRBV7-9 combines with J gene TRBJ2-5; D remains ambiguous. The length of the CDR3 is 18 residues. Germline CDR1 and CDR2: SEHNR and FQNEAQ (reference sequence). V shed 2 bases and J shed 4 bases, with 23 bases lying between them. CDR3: CASSLSVGYETSRETQYF. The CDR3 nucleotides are TGTGCCAGCAGCTTATCAGTGGGGTACGAGACCTCCAGAGAGACCCAGTACTTC.

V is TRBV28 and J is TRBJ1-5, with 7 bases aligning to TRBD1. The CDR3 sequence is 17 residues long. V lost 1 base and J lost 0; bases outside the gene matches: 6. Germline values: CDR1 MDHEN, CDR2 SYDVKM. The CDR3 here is CASSLYHGQASNQPQHF. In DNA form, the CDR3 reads TGTGCCAGCAGTTTATACCATGGACAGGCTAGCAATCAGCCCCAGCATTTT.